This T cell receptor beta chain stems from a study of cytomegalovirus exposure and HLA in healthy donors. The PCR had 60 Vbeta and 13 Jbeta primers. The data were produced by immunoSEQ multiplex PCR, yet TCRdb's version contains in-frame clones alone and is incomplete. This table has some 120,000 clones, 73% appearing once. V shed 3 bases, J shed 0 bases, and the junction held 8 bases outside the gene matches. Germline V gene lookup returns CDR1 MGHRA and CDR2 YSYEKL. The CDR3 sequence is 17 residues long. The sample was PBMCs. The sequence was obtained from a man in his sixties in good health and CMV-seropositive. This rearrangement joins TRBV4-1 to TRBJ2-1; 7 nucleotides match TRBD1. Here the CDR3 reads CASSQRRGQLSYNEQFF. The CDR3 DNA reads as TGCGCCAGCAGCCAGAGACGGGGACAGCTCTCCTACAATGAGCAGTTCTTC.